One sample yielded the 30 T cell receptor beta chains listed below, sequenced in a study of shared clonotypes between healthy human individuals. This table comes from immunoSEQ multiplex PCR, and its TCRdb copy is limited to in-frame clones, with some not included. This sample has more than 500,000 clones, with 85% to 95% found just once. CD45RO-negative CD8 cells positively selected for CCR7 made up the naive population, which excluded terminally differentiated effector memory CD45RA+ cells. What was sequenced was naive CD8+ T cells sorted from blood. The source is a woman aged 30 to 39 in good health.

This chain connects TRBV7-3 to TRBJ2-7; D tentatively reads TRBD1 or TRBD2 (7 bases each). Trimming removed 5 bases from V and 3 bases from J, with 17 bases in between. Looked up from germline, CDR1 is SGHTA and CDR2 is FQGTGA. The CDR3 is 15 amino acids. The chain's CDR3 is CASSTGAGGSYEQYF. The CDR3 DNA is TGTGCCAGCAGCACAGGGGCGGGCGGGAGCTACGAGCAGTACTTC.

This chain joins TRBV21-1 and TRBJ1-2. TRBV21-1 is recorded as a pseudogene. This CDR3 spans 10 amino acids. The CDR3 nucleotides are TGTGCCAGCAGCCGTCGGTTCAACACCTTC. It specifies CASSRRFNTF.

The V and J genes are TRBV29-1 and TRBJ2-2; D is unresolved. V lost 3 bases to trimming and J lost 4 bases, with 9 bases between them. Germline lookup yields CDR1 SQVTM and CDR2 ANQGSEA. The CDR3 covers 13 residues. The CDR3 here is CSVEGRLTGELFF. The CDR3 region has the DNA TGCAGCGTTGAGGGCAGGCTCACCGGGGAGCTGTTTTTT.

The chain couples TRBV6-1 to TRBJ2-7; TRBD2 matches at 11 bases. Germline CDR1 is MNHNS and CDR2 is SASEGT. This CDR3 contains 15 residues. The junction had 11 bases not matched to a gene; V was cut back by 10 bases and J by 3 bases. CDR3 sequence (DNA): TGTGCCATTACCTTGCTTGGGACTAGCGGCTACGAGCAGTACTTC. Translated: CAITLLGTSGYEQYF.

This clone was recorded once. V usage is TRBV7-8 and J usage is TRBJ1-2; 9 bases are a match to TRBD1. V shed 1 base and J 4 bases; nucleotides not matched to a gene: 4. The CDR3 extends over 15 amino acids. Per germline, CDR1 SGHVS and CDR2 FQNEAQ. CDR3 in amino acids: CASSLEGQGPYGYTF. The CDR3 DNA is TGTGCCAGCAGCTTAGAGGGACAGGGTCCCTATGGCTACACCTTC.

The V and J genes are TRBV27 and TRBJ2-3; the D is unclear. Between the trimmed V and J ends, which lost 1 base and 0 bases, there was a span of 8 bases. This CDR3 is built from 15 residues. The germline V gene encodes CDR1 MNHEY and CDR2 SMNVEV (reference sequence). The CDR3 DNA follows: TGTGCCAGCAGTTTATTTGCGACTAGCACAGATACGCAGTATTTT. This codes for CASSLFATSTDTQYF.

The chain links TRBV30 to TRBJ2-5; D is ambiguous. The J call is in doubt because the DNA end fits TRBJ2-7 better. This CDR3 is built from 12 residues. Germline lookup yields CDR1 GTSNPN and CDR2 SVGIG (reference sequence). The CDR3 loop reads CAWSLKDYEQYF. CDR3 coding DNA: TGTGCCTGGAGTCTCAAGGACTACGAGCAGTACTTC.

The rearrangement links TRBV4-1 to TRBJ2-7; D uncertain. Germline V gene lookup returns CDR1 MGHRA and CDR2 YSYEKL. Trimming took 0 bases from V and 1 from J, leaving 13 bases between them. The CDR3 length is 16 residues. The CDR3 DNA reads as TGCGCCAGCAGCCAAGATGATTTTGGCGCATCCTACGAGCAGTACTTC. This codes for CASSQDDFGASYEQYF.

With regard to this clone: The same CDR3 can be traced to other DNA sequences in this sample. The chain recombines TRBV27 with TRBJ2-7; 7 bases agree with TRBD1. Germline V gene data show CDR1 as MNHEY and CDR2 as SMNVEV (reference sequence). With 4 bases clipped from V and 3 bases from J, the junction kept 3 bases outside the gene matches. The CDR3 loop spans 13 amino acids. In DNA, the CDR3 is TGTGCCAGCAGTTACACAGGGGACTACGAGCAGTACTTC. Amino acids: CASSYTGDYEQYF.

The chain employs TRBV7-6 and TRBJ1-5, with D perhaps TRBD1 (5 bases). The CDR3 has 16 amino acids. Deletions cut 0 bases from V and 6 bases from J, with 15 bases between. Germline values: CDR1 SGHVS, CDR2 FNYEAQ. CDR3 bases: TGTGCCAGCAGCTTAGCGAAGGAACAGGCGTCTCAGCCCCAGCATTTT. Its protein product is CASSLAKEQASQPQHF.

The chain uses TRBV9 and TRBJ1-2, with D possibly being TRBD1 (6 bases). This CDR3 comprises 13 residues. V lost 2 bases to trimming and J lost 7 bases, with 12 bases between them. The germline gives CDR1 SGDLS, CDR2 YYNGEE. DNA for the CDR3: TGTGCCAGCAGCGTCTCAGGGGCGATTGGCTACACCTTC. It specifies CASSVSGAIGYTF.

The CDR3 region has the DNA TGTGCCTGGAGACTCACAGCCCTTAGGCGGGACTCTGGAAACACCATATATTTT. The encoded protein is CAWRLTALRRDSGNTIYF. The rearrangement joins TRBV30 to TRBJ1-3; D unresolved. V was cut by 3 bases and J by 0 bases, with 21 bases left in between. The CDR3 has 18 residues. Germline values: CDR1 GTSNPN, CDR2 SVGIG (reference sequence).

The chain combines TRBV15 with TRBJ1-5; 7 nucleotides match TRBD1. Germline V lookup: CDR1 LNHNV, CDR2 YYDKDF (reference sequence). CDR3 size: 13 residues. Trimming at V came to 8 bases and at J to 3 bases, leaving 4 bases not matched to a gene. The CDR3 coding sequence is TGTGCCACCGGGGACAGCAACAATCAGCCCCAGCATTTT. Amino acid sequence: CATGDSNNQPQHF.

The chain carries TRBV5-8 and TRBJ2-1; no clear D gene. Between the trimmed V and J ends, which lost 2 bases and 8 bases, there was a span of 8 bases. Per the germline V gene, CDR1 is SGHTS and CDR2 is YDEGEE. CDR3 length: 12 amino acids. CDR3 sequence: CASSLVSHEQFF. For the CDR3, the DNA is TGTGCCAGCAGCTTAGTTAGTCATGAGCAGTTCTTC.

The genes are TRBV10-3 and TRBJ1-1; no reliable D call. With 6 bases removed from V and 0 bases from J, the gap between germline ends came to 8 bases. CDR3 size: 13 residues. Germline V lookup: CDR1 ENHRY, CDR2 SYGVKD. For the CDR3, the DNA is TGTGCCATCAGCGGTCCTATGAACACTGAAGCTTTCTTT. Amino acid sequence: CAISGPMNTEAFF.

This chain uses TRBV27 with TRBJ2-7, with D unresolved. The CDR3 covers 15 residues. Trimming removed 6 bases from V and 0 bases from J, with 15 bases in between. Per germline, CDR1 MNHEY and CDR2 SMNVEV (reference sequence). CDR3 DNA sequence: TGTGCCAGCAGCCTCTTGGGTATAGGCTCCTACGAGCAGTACTTC. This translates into CASSLLGIGSYEQYF.

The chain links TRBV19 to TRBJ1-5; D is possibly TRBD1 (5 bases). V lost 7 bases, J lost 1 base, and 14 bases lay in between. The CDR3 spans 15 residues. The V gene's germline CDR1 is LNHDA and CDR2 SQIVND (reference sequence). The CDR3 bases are TGTGCCAGTACCACGAGCGGGGCAAGCAATCAGCCCCAGCATTTT. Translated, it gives CASTTSGASNQPQHF. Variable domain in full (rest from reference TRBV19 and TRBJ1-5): DGGITQSPKYLFRKEGQNVTLSCEQNLNHDAMYWYRQDPGQGLRLIYYSQIVNDFQKGDIAEGYSVSREKKESFPLTVTSAQKNPTAFYLCASTTSGASNQPQHFGDGTRLSIL.

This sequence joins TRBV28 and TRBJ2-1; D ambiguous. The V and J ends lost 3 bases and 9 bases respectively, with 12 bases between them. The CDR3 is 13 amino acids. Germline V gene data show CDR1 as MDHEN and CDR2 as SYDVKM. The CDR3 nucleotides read TGTGCCAGCAGTTTTAGGTTGGTGAGTGAGCAGTTCTTC. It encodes CASSFRLVSEQFF.

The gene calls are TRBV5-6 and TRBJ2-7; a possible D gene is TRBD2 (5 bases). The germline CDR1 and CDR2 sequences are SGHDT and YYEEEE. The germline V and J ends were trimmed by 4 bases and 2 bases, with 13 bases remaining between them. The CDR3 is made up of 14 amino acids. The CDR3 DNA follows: TGTGCCAGCAGCCGGACTTCGATTCCCTACGAGCAGTACTTC. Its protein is CASSRTSIPYEQYF. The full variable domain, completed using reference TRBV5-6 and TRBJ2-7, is DAGVTQSPTHLIKTRGQQVTLRCSPKSGHDTVSWYQQALGQGPQFIFQYYEEEERQRGNFPDRFSGHQFPNYSSELNVNALLLGDSALYLCASSRTSIPYEQYFGPGTRLTVT.

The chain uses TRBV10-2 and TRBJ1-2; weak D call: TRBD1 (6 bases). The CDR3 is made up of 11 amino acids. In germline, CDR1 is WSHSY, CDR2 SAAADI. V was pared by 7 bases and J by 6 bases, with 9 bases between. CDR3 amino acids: CASNGGDGYTF. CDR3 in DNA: TGCGCCAGCAACGGGGGCGATGGCTACACCTTC.

The CDR3 loop reads CASSEVPRYGYTF. The CDR3 DNA reads as TGTGCCAGCAGTGAGGTCCCCAGGTATGGCTACACCTTC. The chain recombines TRBV2 with TRBJ1-2, with D unclear. V was pared by 3 bases and J by 5 bases, with 10 bases between. The germline V gene has CDR1 SNHLY and CDR2 FYNNEI. The CDR3 length is 13 residues. Full variable domain (outside the CDR3, taken from reference TRBV2 and TRBJ1-2): EPEVTQTPSHQVTQMGQEVILRCVPISNHLYFYWYRQILGQKVEFLVSFYNNEISEKSEIFDDQFSVERPDGSNFTLKIRSTKLEDSAMYFCASSEVPRYGYTFGSGTRLTVV.

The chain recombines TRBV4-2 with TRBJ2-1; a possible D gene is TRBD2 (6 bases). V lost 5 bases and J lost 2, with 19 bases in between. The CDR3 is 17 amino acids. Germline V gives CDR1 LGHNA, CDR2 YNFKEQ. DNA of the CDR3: TGTGCCAGCAGCAAAATATCCCCTCCGGGAGCCTACAATGAGCAGTTCTTC. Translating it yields CASSKISPPGAYNEQFF.

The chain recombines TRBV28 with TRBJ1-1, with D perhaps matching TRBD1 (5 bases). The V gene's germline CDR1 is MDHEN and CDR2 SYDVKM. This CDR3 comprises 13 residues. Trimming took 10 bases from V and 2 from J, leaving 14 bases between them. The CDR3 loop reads CATRRQINTEAFF. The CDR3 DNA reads TGTGCCACTCGTCGACAGATAAACACTGAAGCTTTCTTT.

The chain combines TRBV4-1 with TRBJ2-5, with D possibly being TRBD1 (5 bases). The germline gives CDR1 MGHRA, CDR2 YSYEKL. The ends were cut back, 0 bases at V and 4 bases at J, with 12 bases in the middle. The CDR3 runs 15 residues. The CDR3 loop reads CASSQEGVRGETQYF. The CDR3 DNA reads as TGCGCCAGCAGCCAAGAAGGGGTTCGCGGAGAGACCCAGTACTTC.

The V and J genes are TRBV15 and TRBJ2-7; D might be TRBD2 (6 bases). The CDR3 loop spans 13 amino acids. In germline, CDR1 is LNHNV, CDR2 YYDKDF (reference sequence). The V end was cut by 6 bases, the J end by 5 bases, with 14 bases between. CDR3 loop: CATSLRGGHEQYF. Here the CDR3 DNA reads TGTGCCACCAGTCTGAGGGGAGGCCACGAGCAGTACTTC.

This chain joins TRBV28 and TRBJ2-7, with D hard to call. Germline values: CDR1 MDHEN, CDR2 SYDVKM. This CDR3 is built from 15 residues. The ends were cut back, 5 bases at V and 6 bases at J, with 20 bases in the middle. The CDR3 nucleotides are TGTGCCAGCAGTCGGCCTTGGGCAGGAATTAGCGAGCAGTACTTC. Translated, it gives CASSRPWAGISEQYF.

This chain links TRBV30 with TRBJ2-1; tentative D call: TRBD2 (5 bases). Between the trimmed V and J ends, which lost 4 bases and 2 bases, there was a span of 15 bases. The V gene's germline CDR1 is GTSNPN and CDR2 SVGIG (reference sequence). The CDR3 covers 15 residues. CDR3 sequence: CAWTLTSGAYNEQFF. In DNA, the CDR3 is TGTGCCTGGACCCTTACTAGTGGGGCCTACAATGAGCAGTTCTTC. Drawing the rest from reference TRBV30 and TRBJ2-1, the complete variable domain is SQTIHQWPATLVQPVGSPLSLECTVEGTSNPNLYWYRQAAGRGLQLLFYSVGIGQISSEVPQNLSASRPQDRQFILSSKKLLLSDSGFYLCAWTLTSGAYNEQFFGPGTRLTVL.

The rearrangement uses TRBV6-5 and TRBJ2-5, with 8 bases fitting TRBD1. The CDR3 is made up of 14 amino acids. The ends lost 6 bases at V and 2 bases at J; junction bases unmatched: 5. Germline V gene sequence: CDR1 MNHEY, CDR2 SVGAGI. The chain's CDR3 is CASSPWTGQETQYF. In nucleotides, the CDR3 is TGTGCCAGCAGCCCGTGGACAGGGCAAGAGACCCAGTACTTC.

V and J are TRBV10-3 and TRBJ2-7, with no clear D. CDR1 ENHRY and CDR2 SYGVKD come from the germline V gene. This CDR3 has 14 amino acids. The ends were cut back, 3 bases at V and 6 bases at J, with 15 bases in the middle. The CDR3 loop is CAISEPRWWGEQYF. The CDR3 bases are TGTGCCATCAGTGAACCACGATGGTGGGGCGAGCAGTACTTC.

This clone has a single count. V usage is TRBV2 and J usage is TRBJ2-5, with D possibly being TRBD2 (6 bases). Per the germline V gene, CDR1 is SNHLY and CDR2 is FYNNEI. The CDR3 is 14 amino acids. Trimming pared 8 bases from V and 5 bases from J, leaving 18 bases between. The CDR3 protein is CASPEGTGDETQYF. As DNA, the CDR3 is TGTGCCAGCCCTGAGGGGACTGGGGATGAGACCCAGTACTTC.